The clone carrying this TCR beta chain occurred a few times. Antigen specificity is unknown. V was pared by 7 bases and J by 0 bases, with 8 bases between. The CDR3 has 13 residues. Library preparation for TCR beta used quantitative 5'-RACE with molecular barcodes. MiXCR, applied by TCRdb to the 5' RACE reads, yields one record per CDR3 protein. The sample yields some 270,000 distinct CDR3 sequences, about 30% seen once. The data originate from a study of CD8 T cells in ankylosing spondylitis. Findings of the study overall: Before this, some motif variants had been reported in reactive arthritis synovial fluid and blood.

Sequenced material: blood, either unsorted or a sorted T cell fraction (not recorded which). The TCR originated in a male donor with ankylosing spondylitis or in good health (not recorded which). The chain links TRBV12-3 or TRBV12-4 to TRBJ2-3; no definite D call. The CDR3 loop reads CASNVDSTDTQYF. The CDR3, as DNA: TGTGCCAGCAATGTGGATAGCACAGATACGCAGTATTTT.